This is a list of T cell receptor beta chains from one sample in a study of blood T cell repertoires in COVID-19. The assay was immunoSEQ multiplex PCR, and TCRdb's table has in-frame clones only and misses some. Altogether some 310,000 clones are present, 90% being singletons, with the ten largest covering roughly 2.9%. Sequences were obtained from peripheral blood. The receptors come from a young woman with COVID-19, enrolled during active disease. Each CDR3 is given with its conserved first and last residue. Fields, in order: clone size, D gene, V gene, CDR3 protein. A D gene is named only where the DNA matches it firmly. Not all rows give a size; the values are once, few, many and, for expanded clones, a class.

size: .; D: TRBD2; V: TRBV5-1; CDR3: CASSWTGTSGQNIQYF
size: .; D: .; V: TRBV4-1; CDR3: CASSQVQVNNEQFF
size: .; D: TRBD1; V: TRBV5-1; CDR3: CASSFRRTGSLHEQYF
size: .; D: .; V: TRBV18; CDR3: CASSPLTGSNQPQHF
size: few; D: .; V: TRBV3-1/TRBV3-2; CDR3: CASSQVSGDNGYTF
size: .; D: TRBD2; V: TRBV10-2; CDR3: CASSSSSGRAGNEQFF
size: .; D: .; V: TRBV15; CDR3: CATSRFEGLTTGETQYF
size: .; D: TRBD1; V: TRBV5-4; CDR3: CASSFEPGQSAISPLHF
size: once; D: .; V: TRBV3-1/TRBV3-2; CDR3: CASSQTKQGQPQHF
size: .; D: TRBD1; V: TRBV3-1/TRBV3-2; CDR3: CASSRDRGPTYEQYF
size: .; D: .; V: TRBV6-5; CDR3: CASSLTQGGAAFF
size: .; D: .; V: TRBV5-1; CDR3: CASSFSGGYGYTF
size: once; D: TRBD2; V: TRBV11-1; CDR3: CASSLLAGDYNEQFF
size: once; D: TRBD1; V: TRBV6-5; CDR3: CASKLQGSTEAFF
size: .; D: .; V: TRBV11-2; CDR3: CASSLDVRGGADGYTF
size: .; D: .; V: TRBV19; CDR3: CASSMSGWGTEAFF
size: .; D: TRBD2; V: TRBV3-1/TRBV3-2; CDR3: CASSLETSGRPHSYEQYF
size: .; D: TRBD2; V: TRBV30; CDR3: CAWTKGLADQETQYF
size: .; D: .; V: TRBV3-1/TRBV3-2; CDR3: CASSQGRARETQYF
size: .; D: TRBD2; V: TRBV30; CDR3: CAWASGSLETQYF
size: .; D: .; V: TRBV7-9; CDR3: CASSPTAGGDTEAFF
size: .; D: TRBD1; V: TRBV19; CDR3: CACRQGWGEQYF
size: once; D: TRBD1; V: TRBV29-1; CDR3: CSVPGQSSYNEQFF
size: .; D: .; V: TRBV19; CDR3: CASSIQGKTNEKLFF
size: .; D: .; V: TRBV12-3/TRBV12-4; CDR3: CASSSLSSEEQFF
size: .; D: .; V: TRBV27; CDR3: CASSLILSGNTEAFF
size: .; D: .; V: TRBV7-9; CDR3: CASSLATVSSYEQYF
size: .; D: .; V: TRBV2; CDR3: CASRSGFNTGELFF
size: .; D: TRBD2; V: TRBV19; CDR3: CASSIGGVETQYF
size: .; D: .; V: TRBV9; CDR3: CASSVEQVGNTIYF
size: .; D: TRBD2; V: TRBV6-5; CDR3: CASSYLAGVPDTQYF
size: .; D: TRBD2; V: TRBV20-1; CDR3: CSASTSGSTDTQYF
size: .; D: .; V: TRBV19; CDR3: CASTPLGGSSNQPQHF
size: .; D: .; V: TRBV27; CDR3: CASSSHISGNTIYF
size: few; D: .; V: TRBV30; CDR3: CAWSGFGGSYNSPLHF
size: .; D: TRBD1; V: TRBV27; CDR3: CASSLFGTGLDEQFF
size: .; D: TRBD1; V: TRBV3-1/TRBV3-2; CDR3: CASSQTSGQGVNGYTF
size: .; D: .; V: TRBV9; CDR3: CASSRSGVGETQYF
size: .; D: .; V: TRBV10-3; CDR3: CAISAQNTEAFF
size: .; D: .; V: TRBV30; CDR3: CAWSINEQFF
size: .; D: .; V: TRBV19; CDR3: CASSTLTGTLSSYNEQFF
size: .; D: TRBD1; V: TRBV12-3/TRBV12-4; CDR3: CASSQPGDSEAFF
size: .; D: TRBD2; V: TRBV11-2; CDR3: CASSLGLAEALEQYF
size: .; D: .; V: TRBV30; CDR3: CAWSVGWATGHYGYTF
size: once; D: TRBD2; V: TRBV30; CDR3: CAWSAGLVLNEQFF
size: once; D: TRBD1; V: TRBV7-9; CDR3: CASSARQGGTGELFF
size: few; D: .; V: TRBV19; CDR3: CASGFLSGGELFF
size: .; D: .; V: TRBV5-1; CDR3: CASSFQGGGEDTEAFF
size: .; D: TRBD1; V: TRBV10-3; CDR3: CAISGDRSNYGYTF
size: .; D: TRBD1; V: TRBV6-5; CDR3: CASSLQGARYNEQFF
size: .; D: TRBD1; V: TRBV9; CDR3: CASSFGTGGTGELFF
size: .; D: .; V: TRBV6-5; CDR3: CASSYSPQNYGYTF
size: few; D: .; V: TRBV6-6; CDR3: CASSTRYRDTNEKLFF
size: .; D: TRBD1; V: TRBV6-5; CDR3: CASSRDRAGGYTF
size: .; D: .; V: TRBV11-2; CDR3: CASSPWIGGVGDTIYF
size: .; D: .; V: TRBV19; CDR3: CASKSGASSYNEQFF